This TCR beta chain was retrieved from a study of T cells expressing NK-cell markers. Across the study: Sorted CD3+CD56+NKG2C+, CD3+CD56+NKG2C- and CD3+CD56-NKG2C+ T cells provided the TCR beta repertoires. The sequencing cohort of eight donors included seven HCMV-seropositive individuals and one seronegative individual. Study outcomes and limitations: Also leading the CD3+CD56-NKG2C+ fraction in a handful of donors were these clonotypes.

About this clonotype: What it binds is unknown.

Synthesis of TCR beta cDNA relied on 5'RACE template switching carrying UMIs. TCRdb re-called the 5' RACE reads; every CDR3 protein appears as one record, without DNA. The sample holds 150,000 to 200,000 distinct CDR3 sequences. The CDR3 has 15 amino acids. Germline values: CDR1 MDHEN, CDR2 SYDVKM. The chain joins TRBV28 to TRBJ2-7; TCRdb indicates TRBD1, and absent DNA this call remains unverified. The source is a man between 18 and 69 years old in good health. The sequencing input was blood T cells: a sorted CD56 or NKG2C T cell subset, CD4+ or CD8+ T cells, or bulk PBMC T cells (not recorded which). CDR3 residues: CASSTTGQGSYEQYF.